These 31 T cell receptor beta chains share one sample of origin, sequenced in a study of blood T cell repertoires in COVID-19 (dated by TCRdb to the early 2020s). Library preparation employed the immunoSEQ multiplex PCR assay. In its TCRdb copy, this immuneACCESS table keeps in-frame sequences only and misses some clones. Where compared with another copy, unresolved V genes explain less than half of these, and the others have no known cause. The table for this sample lists 55,000 to 85,000 clones; around 84% of them were counted only once. Roughly 0.83% of the sample is taken by the ten largest. The specimen was peripheral blood. The receptor set was obtained from a woman in her 70s with acute or convalescent COVID-19.

V is TRBV7-9 and J is TRBJ2-5, with D perhaps TRBD2 (5 bases). Germline CDR1 is SEHNR and CDR2 is FQNEAQ (reference sequence). This CDR3 has 15 residues. Trimming shortened V by 1 base and J by 0 bases, and 9 bases separated the two germline ends. Written as DNA, the CDR3 is TGTGCCAGCAGCTTAGGCGGGCAGGACCAAGAGACCCAGTACTTC. The encoded protein is CASSLGGQDQETQYF.

V usage is TRBV19 and J usage is TRBJ1-5; D is undetermined. The germline V gene has CDR1 LNHDA and CDR2 SQIVND (reference sequence). Trimming left V 3 bases short and J 3 bases short, with 12 bases between. The CDR3 spans 15 residues. The CDR3 sequence is CASSILSGYNQPQHF. In DNA form, the CDR3 reads TGTGCCAGTAGTATCCTATCGGGGTACAATCAGCCCCAGCATTTT.

The chain links TRBV11-2 to TRBJ2-3; no firm D call. The CDR3 extends over 13 amino acids. The germline V and J ends were trimmed by 3 bases and 6 bases, with 10 bases remaining between them. Germline V gene sequence: CDR1 SGHAT, CDR2 FQNNGV. The CDR3 region has the DNA TGTGCCAGCAGCTTGAACCAGGTGGATACGCAGTATTTT. Its translation is CASSLNQVDTQYF.

The chain employs TRBV7-3 and TRBJ1-1; D might be TRBD1 (5 bases). Trimming removed 1 base at V and 4 bases at J, with 7 bases between. This CDR3 spans 13 amino acids. CDR1 and CDR2 from the germline V gene are SGHTA and FQGTGA. The CDR3 is CASSLRGGTEAFF. The CDR3 coding sequence is TGTGCCAGCAGCTTAAGGGGGGGCACTGAAGCTTTCTTT. The full variable domain, its missing parts supplied by reference TRBV7-3 and TRBJ1-1, is GAGVSQTPSNKVTEKGKYVELRCDPISGHTALYWYRQSLGQGPEFLIYFQGTGAADDSGLPNDRFFAVRPEGSVSTLKIQRTERGDSAVYLCASSLRGGTEAFFGQGTRLTVV.

This clone turned up a few times. The V and J genes are TRBV6-5 and TRBJ2-1; no definite D call. Per the germline V gene, CDR1 is MNHEY and CDR2 is SVGAGI. The length of the CDR3 is 14 residues. V was trimmed by 2 bases and J by 6 bases, leaving 11 bases between them. The CDR3 region is CASSYDLAINEQFF. The CDR3 nucleotides are TGTGCCAGCAGTTACGATCTTGCGATCAATGAGCAGTTCTTC.

This chain links TRBV7-9 with TRBJ2-6, with TRBD2 matching 12 bases. CDR1 is SEHNR, CDR2 FQNEAQ, per germline (reference sequence). This CDR3 has 19 amino acids. With V trimmed by 4 bases and J by 1 base, 8 bases remained unmatched. DNA for the CDR3: TGTGCCAGCAGCTGGAGACTAGCGGGGGACCTTTCTGGGGCCAACGTCCTGACTTTC. Its protein product is CASSWRLAGDLSGANVLTF. Looking up the rest from reference TRBV7-9 and TRBJ2-6 gives the full variable domain: DTGVSQNPRHKITKRGQNVTFRCDPISEHNRLYWYRQTLGQGPEFLTYFQNEAQLEKSRLLSDRFSAERPKGSFSTLEIQRTEQGDSAMYLCASSWRLAGDLSGANVLTFGAGSRLTVL.

The genes are TRBV19 and TRBJ2-7, with D uncertain. The CDR3 spans 13 residues. Germline assignment: CDR1 LNHDA and CDR2 SQIVND (reference sequence). The V gene lost 7 bases and the J gene lost 4 bases, with 14 bases spanning the gap. The CDR3 reads CASNGDEAYEQYF. The CDR3, as DNA: TGTGCCAGTAACGGAGACGAAGCGTACGAGCAGTACTTC.

The rearrangement links TRBV19 to TRBJ1-2; 7 bases match TRBD1. This CDR3 is built from 16 residues. The germline gives CDR1 LNHDA, CDR2 SQIVND (reference sequence). Unmatched junction bases numbered 9, after V lost 0 bases and J lost 5 bases. The CDR3 loop is CASSIDLGDRRYGYTF. DNA of the CDR3: TGTGCCAGTAGTATAGATCTCGGGGACAGACGATATGGCTACACCTTC.

This clone turned up a few times. The J gene is TRBJ2-3, the V gene TRBV6-5, with 9 positions matching TRBD2. V gave up 0 bases and J gave up 5 bases; unmatched junction bases: 6. The V gene's germline CDR1 is MNHEY and CDR2 SVGAGI. The CDR3 consists of 16 residues. The DNA of the CDR3 is TGTGCCAGCAGTTACTCTTCCGCGGGAGGGCAAGATACGCAGTATTTT. Its translation is CASSYSSAGGQDTQYF.

The chain uses TRBV14 and TRBJ2-5, with TRBD2 as a possible D gene (6 bases). The V gene's germline CDR1 is SGHDN and CDR2 FVKESK. The germline V and J ends were trimmed by 0 bases and 3 bases, with 11 bases remaining between them. CDR3 length: 15 residues. DNA of the CDR3: TGTGCCAGCAGCCAAGATTTCGGGGGAGAAGAGACCCAGTACTTC. Its protein product is CASSQDFGGEETQYF.

This chain links TRBV28 with TRBJ2-1; D call uncertain. The V end lost 4 bases, the J end lost 7 bases, and 11 bases lay between the germline ends. This CDR3 region has 13 residues. Germline CDR1 is MDHEN and CDR2 is SYDVKM. The CDR3 region has the DNA TGTGCCAGCAGTTGGGCTTCCTGGAATGAGCAGTTCTTC. It codes for CASSWASWNEQFF.

This rearrangement joins TRBV7-2 to TRBJ1-2; D ambiguous. Germline-derived CDR1 and CDR2 are SGHTA and FQGNSA. CDR3 size: 14 residues. V was cut by 1 base and J by 2 bases, with 8 bases left in between. The CDR3 DNA sequence: TGTGCCAGCAGCTTAGATAGCGCCAACTATGGCTACACCTTC. This gives the protein CASSLDSANYGYTF.

A single count supports this clone. The chain recombines TRBV10-3 with TRBJ2-7, with D hard to call. The CDR3 extends over 14 amino acids. The V gene's germline CDR1 is ENHRY and CDR2 SYGVKD. V was clipped by 0 bases and J by 3 bases, with 9 bases between them. CDR3 sequence reads: CAISESTQLYEQYF. In DNA, the CDR3 is TGTGCCATCAGTGAGTCGACACAGCTCTACGAGCAGTACTTC.

This clone was seen just once. The rearrangement uses TRBV5-4 and TRBJ1-1; D call uncertain. Trimming left V 4 bases short and J 1 base short, with 17 bases between. The CDR3 runs to 16 residues. From germline, CDR1 is SGHNT and CDR2 YYREEE (reference sequence). The CDR3 sequence: CASSREPSLGNTEAFF. The CDR3 bases are TGTGCCAGCAGCCGAGAGCCTTCACTCGGGAACACTGAAGCTTTCTTT.

This chain connects TRBV2 to TRBJ2-2, with D maybe TRBD1 (5 bases). The CDR3 length is 15 residues. Germline V lookup: CDR1 SNHLY, CDR2 FYNNEI. Deletions cut 8 bases from V and 0 bases from J, with 13 bases between. The DNA for the CDR3 is TGTGCCAGCCGCCAGGGCGGAGCGAACACCGGGGAGCTGTTTTTT. Translation: CASRQGGANTGELFF. Drawing the rest from reference TRBV2 and TRBJ2-2, the complete variable domain is EPEVTQTPSHQVTQMGQEVILRCVPISNHLYFYWYRQILGQKVEFLVSFYNNEISEKSEIFDDQFSVERPDGSNFTLKIRSTKLEDSAMYFCASRQGGANTGELFFGEGSRLTVL.

V usage is TRBV5-8 and J usage is TRBJ1-5; 8 bases are a match to TRBD1. The junction had 1 base not matched to a gene; V was cut back by 1 base and J by 4 bases. Germline V CDR1 and CDR2: SGHTS, YDEGEE. This CDR3 contains 14 residues. The CDR3 nucleotides read TGTGCCAGCAGCTTGAGGACAGGGAATCAGCCCCAGCATTTT. Translated: CASSLRTGNQPQHF.

This chain connects TRBV5-1 to TRBJ2-7, with D maybe TRBD2 (7 bases). The CDR3 contains 13 residues. CDR1 and CDR2 from the germline V gene are SGHRS and YFSETQ. V lost 6 bases to trimming and J lost 6 bases, with 16 bases between them. The CDR3 region is CASNEQGGSEQYF. CDR3 in DNA: TGCGCCAGCAACGAACAGGGAGGGAGCGAGCAGTACTTC.

The rearrangement uses TRBV19 and TRBJ1-5; the D gene is possibly TRBD1 (6 bases). Germline values: CDR1 LNHDA, CDR2 SQIVND (reference sequence). Between the trimmed V and J ends, which lost 4 bases and 6 bases, there was a span of 13 bases. CDR3 length: 14 residues. DNA of the CDR3: TGTGCCAGTAGTAGAAGACAACAGGGTCAGCCCCAGCATTTT. Translating gives CASSRRQQGQPQHF.

The rearrangement joins TRBV4-1 to TRBJ1-5, with 7 bases matching TRBD1. V shed 4 bases, J shed 0 bases, and the junction held 6 bases outside the gene matches. This CDR3 region has 16 residues. Germline values: CDR1 MGHRA, CDR2 YSYEKL. CDR3 DNA sequence: TGCGCCAGCAGCCTTTCGACAGGGAATAGCAATCAGCCCCAGCATTTT. This gives the protein CASSLSTGNSNQPQHF.

The gene calls are TRBV7-3 and TRBJ2-1; D might be TRBD2 (6 bases). CDR1 SGHTA and CDR2 FQGTGA come from the germline V gene. The V end lost 6 bases, the J end lost 6 bases, and 15 bases lay between the germline ends. The CDR3 extends over 14 amino acids. CDR3 sequence reads: CASRQIAASNEQFF. In DNA form, the CDR3 reads TGTGCCAGCAGGCAAATAGCGGCCTCCAATGAGCAGTTCTTC.

This clone was seen a few times. V gene TRBV10-3 combines with J gene TRBJ1-6; maybe TRBD1 (5 bases). Per the germline V gene, CDR1 is ENHRY and CDR2 is SYGVKD. The CDR3 contains 16 residues. The ends were cut back, 10 bases at V and 0 bases at J, with 16 bases in the middle. CDR3 sequence (DNA): TGTGCCACGGGGGACGGCCAGAGCTCCTATAATTCACCCCTCCACTTT. This encodes CATGDGQSSYNSPLHF.

V usage is TRBV7-2 and J usage is TRBJ2-3; a possible D gene is TRBD2 (6 bases). V lost 2 bases and J 4 bases, leaving 13 bases between the germline ends. CDR1 and CDR2 from the germline V gene are SGHTA and FQGNSA. The CDR3 is 15 amino acids. Written as DNA, the CDR3 is TGTGCCAGCAGCTTAATCCGGGAGCGCGCAGATACGCAGTATTTT. Encoded protein: CASSLIRERADTQYF. The whole variable domain, filled in from reference TRBV7-2 and TRBJ2-3, reads GAGVSQSPSNKVTEKGKDVELRCDPISGHTALYWYRQSLGQGLEFLIYFQGNSAPDKSGLPSDRFSAERTGGSVSTLTIQRTQQEDSAVYLCASSLIRERADTQYFGPGTRLTVL.

The V call is TRBV2, the J call TRBJ2-3; TRBD2 matches at 7 bases. CDR3 length: 16 residues. V lost 4 bases and J lost 1; bases outside the gene matches: 8. Germline lookup yields CDR1 SNHLY and CDR2 FYNNEI. The CDR3 sequence: CASSGVKRGGTDTQYF. Written as DNA, the CDR3 is TGTGCCAGCAGTGGGGTAAAGCGGGGAGGCACAGATACGCAGTATTTT.

The chain carries TRBV18 and TRBJ2-4; possible D gene TRBD1, 5 bases. From germline, CDR1 is KGHSH and CDR2 LQKENI. Between the trimmed V and J ends, which lost 3 bases and 8 bases, there was a span of 11 bases. The CDR3 is 13 residues long. The DNA of the CDR3 is TGTGCCAGCTCACCTTCAGGGATTGACATTCAGTACTTC. This sequence encodes CASSPSGIDIQYF.

The chain joins TRBV9 to TRBJ1-4; D not resolved. Germline-derived CDR1 and CDR2 are SGDLS and YYNGEE. The CDR3 extends over 15 amino acids. V was shortened by 2 bases and J by 7 bases, with 15 bases between the two germline ends. The CDR3 spells CASSVRPAAGEKLFF. CDR3 coding DNA: TGTGCCAGCAGCGTTAGACCGGCAGCGGGTGAAAAACTGTTTTTT.

As for this clone: The same CDR3 arises from other DNA sequences in this sample as well. The chain combines TRBV7-3 with TRBJ2-1, with a possible D match to TRBD1 (5 bases). The V end was cut by 2 bases, the J end by 7 bases, with 18 bases between. CDR1 is SGHTA and CDR2 is FQGTGA in the germline V gene. This CDR3 is 16 amino acids long. DNA of the CDR3: TGTGCCAGCAGCTTAGCCGGCCAGGGTGGGTATAATGAGCAGTTCTTC. As protein: CASSLAGQGGYNEQFF.

The chain uses TRBV28 and TRBJ2-2; 11 bases fit TRBD2. V shed 3 bases and J 10 bases; nucleotides not matched to a gene: 7. Germline-derived CDR1 and CDR2 are MDHEN and SYDVKM. The CDR3 has 15 amino acids. As DNA, the CDR3 is TGTGCCAGCAGTTTGCTAGCGGGAGGCCAGGAGGAGCTGTTTTTT. The encoded protein is CASSLLAGGQEELFF.

In this sample, this clone turned up a few times. The chain is built from TRBV19 and TRBJ1-4; D is unresolved. Germline lookup yields CDR1 LNHDA and CDR2 SQIVND (reference sequence). The CDR3 covers 13 residues. Between the trimmed V and J ends, which lost 5 bases and 5 bases, there was a span of 9 bases. The CDR3 is CASSQGANEKLFF. Written as DNA, the CDR3 is TGTGCCAGTAGTCAAGGAGCAAATGAAAAACTGTTTTTT.

On this clone itself: The limits of the CDR3 on the DNA are not certain, so only TCRdb's listed CDR3 is given. The CDR3 here is CASSLDFRGSYEQYF. V and J are TRBV5-5 and TRBJ2-7; TRBD2 reflects the table's D call only, with no check against the DNA. The CDR3 is 15 residues long, counting both termini. Germline V gene sequence: CDR1 SGHKS, CDR2 YYEKEE (reference sequence).

The rearrangement uses TRBV5-6 and TRBJ2-2; tentatively, D is TRBD1 (5 bases). Germline V CDR1 and CDR2: SGHDT, YYEEEE. The length of the CDR3 is 14 residues. V gave up 1 base and J gave up 1 base, with 5 bases separating them. The CDR3 sequence: CASSLRGNTGELFF. Here the CDR3 DNA reads TGTGCCAGCAGCTTGAGGGGGAACACCGGGGAGCTGTTTTTT.

This chain links TRBV7-9 with TRBJ2-5; 7 nucleotides line up with TRBD2. V was pared by 4 bases and J by 5 bases, with 16 bases of the junction left unmatched. Germline CDR1 SEHNR, CDR2 FQNEAQ (reference sequence). The CDR3 has 17 amino acids. In nucleotides, the CDR3 is TGTGCCAGCAGCTCATCCACGCGTTGGGAGGGTGACGAGACCCAGTACTTC. As protein: CASSSSTRWEGDETQYF. The whole variable domain, filled in from reference TRBV7-9 and TRBJ2-5, reads DTGVSQNPRHKITKRGQNVTFRCDPISEHNRLYWYRQTLGQGPEFLTYFQNEAQLEKSRLLSDRFSAERPKGSFSTLEIQRTEQGDSAMYLCASSSSTRWEGDETQYFGPGTRLLVL.